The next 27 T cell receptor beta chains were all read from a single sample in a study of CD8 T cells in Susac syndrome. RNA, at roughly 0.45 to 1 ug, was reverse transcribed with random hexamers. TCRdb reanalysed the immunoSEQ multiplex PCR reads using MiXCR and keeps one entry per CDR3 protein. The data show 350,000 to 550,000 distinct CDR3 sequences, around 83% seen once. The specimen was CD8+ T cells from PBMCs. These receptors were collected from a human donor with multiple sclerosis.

CDR3 protein: CASSYYDRVVYEQYF. In nucleotides, the CDR3 is TGTGCCAGCAGTTACTATGACAGGGTCGTCTACGAGCAGTACTTC. The chain combines TRBV6-6 with TRBJ2-7; 7 positions agree with TRBD1. Germline V CDR1 and CDR2: MNHNY, SVGAGI (reference sequence). The CDR3 totals 15 residues. With 1 base clipped from V and 3 bases from J, the junction kept 6 bases outside the gene matches.

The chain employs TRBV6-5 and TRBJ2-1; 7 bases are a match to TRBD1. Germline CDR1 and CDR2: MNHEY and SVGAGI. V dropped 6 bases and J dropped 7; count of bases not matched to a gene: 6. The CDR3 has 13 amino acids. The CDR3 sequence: CASRAQGWNEQFF. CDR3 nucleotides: TGTGCCAGCAGAGCACAGGGGTGGAATGAGCAGTTCTTC.

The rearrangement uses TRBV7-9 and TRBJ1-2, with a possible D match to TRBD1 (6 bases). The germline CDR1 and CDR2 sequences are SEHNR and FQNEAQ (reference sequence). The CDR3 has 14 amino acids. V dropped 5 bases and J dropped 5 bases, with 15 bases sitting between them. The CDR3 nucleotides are TGTGCCAGCAGCACCTCCCGGGACATATATGGCTACACCTTC. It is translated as CASSTSRDIYGYTF. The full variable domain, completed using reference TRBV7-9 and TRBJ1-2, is DTGVSQNPRHKITKRGQNVTFRCDPISEHNRLYWYRQTLGQGPEFLTYFQNEAQLEKSRLLSDRFSAERPKGSFSTLEIQRTEQGDSAMYLCASSTSRDIYGYTFGSGTRLTVV.

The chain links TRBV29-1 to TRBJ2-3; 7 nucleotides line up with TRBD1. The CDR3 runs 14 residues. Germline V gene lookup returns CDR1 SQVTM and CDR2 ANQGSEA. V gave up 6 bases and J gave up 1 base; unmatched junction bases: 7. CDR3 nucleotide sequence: TGCAGCGTGGCAACAGGGGTCGGCACAGATACGCAGTATTTT. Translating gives CSVATGVGTDTQYF.

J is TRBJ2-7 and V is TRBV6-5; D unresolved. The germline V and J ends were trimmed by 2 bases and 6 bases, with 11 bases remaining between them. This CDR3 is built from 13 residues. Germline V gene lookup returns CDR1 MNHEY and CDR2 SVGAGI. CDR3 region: CASSYRELSEQYF. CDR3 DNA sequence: TGTGCCAGCAGTTACAGGGAATTAAGCGAGCAGTACTTC.

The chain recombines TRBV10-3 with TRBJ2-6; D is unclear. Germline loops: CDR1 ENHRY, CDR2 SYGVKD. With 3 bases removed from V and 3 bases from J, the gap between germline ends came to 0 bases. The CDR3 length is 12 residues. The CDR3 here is CAISDGANVLTF. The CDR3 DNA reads TGTGCCATCAGTGATGGGGCCAACGTCCTGACTTTC.

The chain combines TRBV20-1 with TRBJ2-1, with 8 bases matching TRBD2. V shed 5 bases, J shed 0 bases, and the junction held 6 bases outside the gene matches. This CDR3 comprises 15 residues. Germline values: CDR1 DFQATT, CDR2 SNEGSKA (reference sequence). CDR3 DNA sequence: TGCAGTGCTCATCATAGCGGGAACTCCTACAATGAGCAGTTCTTC. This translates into CSAHHSGNSYNEQFF.

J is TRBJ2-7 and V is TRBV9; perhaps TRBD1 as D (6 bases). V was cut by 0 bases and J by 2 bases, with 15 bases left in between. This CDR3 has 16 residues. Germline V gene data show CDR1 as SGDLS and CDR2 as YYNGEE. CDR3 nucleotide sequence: TGTGCCAGCAGCGTAGGGGGGCGGGTCCCGACCTACGAGCAGTACTTC. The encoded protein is CASSVGGRVPTYEQYF.

CDR3 region: CASSEGSGSGYTF. The CDR3 DNA follows: TGTGCCAGCAGTGAAGGATCAGGGAGCGGCTACACCTTC. V gene TRBV25-1 combines with J gene TRBJ1-2, with a possible D match to TRBD1 (5 bases). Germline CDR1 reads MGHDK; CDR2 reads SYGVNS. The CDR3 has 13 residues. V shed 2 bases and J shed 8 bases, with 12 bases lying between them.

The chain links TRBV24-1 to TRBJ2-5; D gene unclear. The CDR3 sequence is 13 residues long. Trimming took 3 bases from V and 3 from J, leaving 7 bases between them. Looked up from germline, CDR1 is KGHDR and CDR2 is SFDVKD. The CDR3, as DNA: TGTGCCACCAGTGATGGGCAGGAAGAGACCCAGTACTTC. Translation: CATSDGQEETQYF.

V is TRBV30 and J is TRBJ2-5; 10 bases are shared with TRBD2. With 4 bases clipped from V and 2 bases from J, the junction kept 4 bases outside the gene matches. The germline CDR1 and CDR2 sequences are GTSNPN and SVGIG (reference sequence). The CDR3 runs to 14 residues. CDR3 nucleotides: TGTGCCTGGACAAGCGGGAGGGGTCAAGAGACCCAGTACTTC. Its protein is CAWTSGRGQETQYF.

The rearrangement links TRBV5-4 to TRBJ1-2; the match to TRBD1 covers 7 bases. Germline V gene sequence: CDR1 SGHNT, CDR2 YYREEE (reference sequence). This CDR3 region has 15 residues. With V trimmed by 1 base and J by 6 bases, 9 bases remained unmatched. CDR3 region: CASSLRGVTGHGYTF. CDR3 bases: TGTGCCAGCAGCTTGCGGGGGGTGACAGGGCATGGCTACACCTTC. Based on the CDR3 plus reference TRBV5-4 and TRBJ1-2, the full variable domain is ETGVTQSPTHLIKTRGQQVTLRCSSQSGHNTVSWYQQALGQGPQFIFQYYREEENGRGNFPPRFSGLQFPNYSSELNVNALELDDSALYLCASSLRGVTGHGYTFGSGTRLTVV.

The DNA of the CDR3 is TGTGCCAGCAGTCCTGGGGCGCACACTGAAGCTTTCTTT. It yields the protein CASSPGAHTEAFF. This chain uses TRBV6-1 with TRBJ1-1; D is possibly TRBD1 (5 bases). With 5 bases removed from V and 3 bases from J, the gap between germline ends came to 10 bases. The CDR3 extends over 13 amino acids. The germline CDR1 and CDR2 sequences are MNHNS and SASEGT.

The CDR3, as DNA: TGCGCCAGCAGCCAAGATGTTCTAGCGGAGAATGAGCAGTTCTTC. As protein: CASSQDVLAENEQFF. The rearrangement joins TRBV4-1 to TRBJ2-1; 7 nucleotides agree with TRBD2. V shed 0 bases and J 7 bases; nucleotides not matched to a gene: 6. Per germline, CDR1 MGHRA and CDR2 YSYEKL. CDR3 length: 15 amino acids.

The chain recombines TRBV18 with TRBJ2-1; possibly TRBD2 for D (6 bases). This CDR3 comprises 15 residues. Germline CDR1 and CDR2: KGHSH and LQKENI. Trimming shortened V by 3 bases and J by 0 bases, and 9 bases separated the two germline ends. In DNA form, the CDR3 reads TGTGCCAGCTCACCCAACGGGGGCTCCTACAATGAGCAGTTCTTC. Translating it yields CASSPNGGSYNEQFF.

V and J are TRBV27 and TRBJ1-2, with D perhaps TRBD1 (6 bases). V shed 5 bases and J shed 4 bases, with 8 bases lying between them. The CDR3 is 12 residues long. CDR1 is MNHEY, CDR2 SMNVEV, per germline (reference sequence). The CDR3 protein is CASSATGYGYTF. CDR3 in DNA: TGTGCCAGCAGTGCGACAGGCTATGGCTACACCTTC.

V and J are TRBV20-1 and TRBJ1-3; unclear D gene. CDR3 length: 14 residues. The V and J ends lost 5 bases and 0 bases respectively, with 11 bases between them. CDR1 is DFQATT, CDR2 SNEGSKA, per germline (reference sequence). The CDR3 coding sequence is TGCAGTGCTGCCGATGATAGCTCTGGAAACACCATATATTTT. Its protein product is CSAADDSSGNTIYF.

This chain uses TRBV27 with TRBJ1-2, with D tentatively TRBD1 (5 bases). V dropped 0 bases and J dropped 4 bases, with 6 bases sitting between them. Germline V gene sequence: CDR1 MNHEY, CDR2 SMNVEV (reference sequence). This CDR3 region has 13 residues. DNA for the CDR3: TGTGCCAGCAGTTTATCAGGGGTCTATGGCTACACCTTC. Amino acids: CASSLSGVYGYTF.

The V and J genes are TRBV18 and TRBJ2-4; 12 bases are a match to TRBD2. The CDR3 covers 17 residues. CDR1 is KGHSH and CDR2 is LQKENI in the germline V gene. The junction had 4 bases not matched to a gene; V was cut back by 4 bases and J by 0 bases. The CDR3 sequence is CASSRLLAGGAKNIQYF. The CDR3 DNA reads TGTGCCAGCTCACGACTACTAGCGGGAGGAGCCAAAAACATTCAGTACTTC.

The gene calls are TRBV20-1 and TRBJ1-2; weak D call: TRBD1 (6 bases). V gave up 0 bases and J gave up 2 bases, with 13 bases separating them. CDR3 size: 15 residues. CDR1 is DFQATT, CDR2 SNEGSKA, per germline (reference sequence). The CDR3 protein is CSARDMDSDNYGYTF. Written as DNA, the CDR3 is TGCAGTGCTAGAGATATGGACAGCGACAACTATGGCTACACCTTC.

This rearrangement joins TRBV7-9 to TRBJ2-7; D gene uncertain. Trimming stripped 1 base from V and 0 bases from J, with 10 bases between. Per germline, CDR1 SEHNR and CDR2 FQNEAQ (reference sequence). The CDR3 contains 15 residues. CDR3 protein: CASSLGLQSSYEQYF. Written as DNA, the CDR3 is TGTGCCAGCAGCTTAGGGCTCCAGAGCTCCTACGAGCAGTACTTC.

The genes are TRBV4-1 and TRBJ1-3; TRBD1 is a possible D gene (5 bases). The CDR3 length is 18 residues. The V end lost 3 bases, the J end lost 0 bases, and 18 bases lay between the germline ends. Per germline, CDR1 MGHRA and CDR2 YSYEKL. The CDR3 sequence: CASSQFYRDGHSGNTIYF. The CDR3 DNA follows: TGCGCCAGCAGCCAGTTTTACCGGGACGGACACTCTGGAAACACCATATATTTT.

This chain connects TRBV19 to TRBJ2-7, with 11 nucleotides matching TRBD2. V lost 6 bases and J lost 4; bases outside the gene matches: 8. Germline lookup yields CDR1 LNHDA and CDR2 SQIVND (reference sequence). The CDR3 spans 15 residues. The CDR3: CASSRIAGGLYEQYF. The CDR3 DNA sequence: TGTGCCAGTAGCAGGATAGCGGGAGGGTTGTACGAGCAGTACTTC.

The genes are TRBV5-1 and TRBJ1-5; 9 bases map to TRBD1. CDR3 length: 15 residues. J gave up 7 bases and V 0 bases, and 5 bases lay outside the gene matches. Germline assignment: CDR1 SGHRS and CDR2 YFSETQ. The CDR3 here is CASSLGPTGGQPQHF. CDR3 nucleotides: TGCGCCAGCAGCTTGGGCCCGACAGGGGGACAGCCCCAGCATTTT.

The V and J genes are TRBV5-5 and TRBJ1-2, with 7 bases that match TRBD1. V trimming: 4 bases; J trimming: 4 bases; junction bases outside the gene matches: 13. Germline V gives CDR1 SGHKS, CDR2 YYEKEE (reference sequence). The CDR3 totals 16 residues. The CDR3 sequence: CASSPLGEGGLYGYTF. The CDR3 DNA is TGTGCCAGCAGCCCTTTGGGGGAAGGGGGCCTCTATGGCTACACCTTC.

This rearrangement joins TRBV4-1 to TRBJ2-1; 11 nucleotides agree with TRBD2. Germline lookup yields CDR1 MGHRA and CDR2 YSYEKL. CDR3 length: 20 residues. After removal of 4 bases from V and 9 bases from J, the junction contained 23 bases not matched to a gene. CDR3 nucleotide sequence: TGCGCCAGCAGCCCAGAGATCCCAATTAGCGGGAGGGCCCTCGGGGGTGAGCAGTTCTTC. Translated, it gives CASSPEIPISGRALGGEQFF.

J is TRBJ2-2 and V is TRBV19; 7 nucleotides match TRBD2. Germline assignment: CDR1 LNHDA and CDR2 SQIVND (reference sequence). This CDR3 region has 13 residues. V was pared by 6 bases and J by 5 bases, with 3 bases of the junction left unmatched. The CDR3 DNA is TGTGCCAGTAGAGGGACTACGACCGGGGAGCTGTTTTTT. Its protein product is CASRGTTTGELFF.